Listed below are T cell receptor beta chains from one sample, sequenced in a study of CD8 T cells in Susac syndrome. TCRdb reprocessed the immunoSEQ multiplex PCR reads with MiXCR, giving one entry per CDR3 protein. The table records under 200,000 distinct CDR3 sequences, approximately 96% of them present only once. The sequencing input was CD4+ T cells from PBMCs. Receptors originate from a human donor in good health. Both conserved end residues are part of each CDR3. The D gene is left open where the match is weak. Not every row has a clone size; where given, it reads once, few, many or a size class.

d_call: .
v_call: TRBV2
clone_size: .
j_call: TRBJ1-1
cdr3_aa: CASRPGPANTEAFF
cdr3_nt: TGTGCCAGCAGGCCGGGACCCGCGAACACTGAAGCTTTCTTT

d_call: .
v_call: TRBV2
clone_size: .
j_call: TRBJ2-1
cdr3_aa: CASNRDGSSYNEQFF
cdr3_nt: TGTGCCAGCAATCGGGACGGGAGCTCCTACAATGAGCAGTTCTTC

d_call: TRBD1
v_call: TRBV29-1
clone_size: .
j_call: TRBJ2-7
cdr3_aa: CSVVTGQGYEQYF
cdr3_nt: TGCAGCGTTGTTACTGGACAGGGCTACGAGCAGTACTTC

d_call: TRBD2
v_call: TRBV20-1
clone_size: .
j_call: TRBJ2-1
cdr3_aa: CSARRSGGVGNEQFF
cdr3_nt: TGCAGTGCTAGACGGAGCGGGGGTGTAGGCAATGAGCAGTTCTTC

d_call: TRBD1
v_call: TRBV9
clone_size: .
j_call: TRBJ1-2
cdr3_aa: CASSVVEGTGSYTF
cdr3_nt: TGTGCCAGCAGCGTAGTCGAGGGGACAGGGAGCTACACCTTC

d_call: .
v_call: TRBV5-1
clone_size: .
j_call: TRBJ2-7
cdr3_aa: CASSLAVGLSYEQYF
cdr3_nt: TGCGCCAGCAGCTTGGCGGTGGGTTTATCCTACGAGCAGTACTTC

d_call: .
v_call: TRBV7-9
clone_size: .
j_call: TRBJ1-6
cdr3_aa: CASSDKGSYNSPLHF
cdr3_nt: TGTGCCAGCAGCGATAAGGGCTCCTATAATTCACCCCTCCACTTT

d_call: .
v_call: TRBV30
clone_size: .
j_call: TRBJ2-2
cdr3_aa: CACSAHSRGTGELFF
cdr3_nt: TGTGCCTGCAGTGCCCATTCGCGGGGCACCGGGGAGCTGTTTTTT

d_call: .
v_call: TRBV30
clone_size: .
j_call: TRBJ1-1
cdr3_aa: CAWSVNRNTEAFF
cdr3_nt: TGTGCCTGGAGTGTAAACAGGAACACTGAAGCTTTCTTT

d_call: TRBD1
v_call: TRBV29-1
clone_size: few
j_call: TRBJ1-1
cdr3_aa: CSVGTGNTEAFF
cdr3_nt: TGCAGCGTTGGGACAGGGAACACTGAAGCTTTCTTT

d_call: .
v_call: TRBV7-2
clone_size: .
j_call: TRBJ1-6
cdr3_aa: CASSLGGVYNSPLHF
cdr3_nt: TGTGCCAGCAGCTTAGGGGGGGTTTATAATTCACCCCTCCACTTT

d_call: .
v_call: TRBV18
clone_size: .
j_call: TRBJ1-4
cdr3_aa: CASSPQSGDEKLFF
cdr3_nt: TGTGCCAGCTCACCACAATCGGGTGATGAAAAACTGTTTTTT

d_call: .
v_call: TRBV12-5
clone_size: .
j_call: TRBJ2-3
cdr3_aa: CASKPLVTDTQYF
cdr3_nt: TGTGCTAGTAAGCCCCTCGTCACAGATACGCAGTATTTT

d_call: .
v_call: TRBV9
clone_size: .
j_call: TRBJ2-7
cdr3_aa: CASSVRAESYEQYF
cdr3_nt: TGTGCCAGCAGCGTACGGGCGGAGTCCTACGAGCAGTACTTC

d_call: .
v_call: TRBV24-1
clone_size: once
j_call: TRBJ1-5
cdr3_aa: CATSDWRPQHF
cdr3_nt: TGTGCCACCAGTGACTGGAGGCCCCAGCATTTT

d_call: .
v_call: TRBV7-9
clone_size: .
j_call: TRBJ2-5
cdr3_aa: CASSTLTGSERETQYF
cdr3_nt: TGTGCCAGCAGCACCTTGACAGGCTCGGAGAGGGAGACCCAGTACTTC